These 13 T cell receptor beta chains came from one sample sequenced in a study of response to subunit inactivated influenza vaccine. TCRdb independently ran MiXCR on the RT-PCR reads; one entry per CDR3 protein. The table shows 800,000 or so distinct CDR3 sequences, with 21% occurring only once. Sample: PBMCs from blood, taken about 5 days after vaccination. The receptors here all came from a man in his fifties or sixties who received an inactivated influenza vaccine.

The chain has TRBV7-9 and TRBJ2-5, with TRBD1 as a possible D gene (5 bases). The CDR3 loop spans 13 amino acids. Trimming left V 6 bases short and J 0 bases short, with 8 bases between. The germline CDR1 and CDR2 sequences are SEHNR and FQNEAQ (reference sequence). CDR3 DNA sequence: TGTGCCAGCAGATCAGGGAACCAAGAGACCCAGTACTTC. Its protein is CASRSGNQETQYF. The full variable domain, completed using reference TRBV7-9 and TRBJ2-5, is DTGVSQNPRHKITKRGQNVTFRCDPISEHNRLYWYRQTLGQGPEFLTYFQNEAQLEKSRLLSDRFSAERPKGSFSTLEIQRTEQGDSAMYLCASRSGNQETQYFGPGTRLLVL.

The V call is TRBV20-1, the J call TRBJ1-4, with D possibly TRBD1 on 5 matching bases. V lost 6 bases, J lost 6 bases, and 17 bases lay in between. The CDR3 totals 14 residues. Germline V gene sequence: CDR1 DFQATT, CDR2 SNEGSKA (reference sequence). Written as DNA, the CDR3 is TGCAGTGCCCCCAGCGCAGGGAATGATGAAAAACTGTTTTTT. It yields the protein CSAPSAGNDEKLFF.

Comment on this clonotype: The conserved closing phenylalanine or tryptophan is absent in this CDR3, likely reflecting a read error. The chain combines TRBV4-1 with TRBJ1-2; D is uncertain. Trimming cost V 4 bases and J 4 bases, with 16 bases left between them. Germline values: CDR1 MGHRA, CDR2 YSYEKL. This CDR3 spans 15 amino acids. DNA of the CDR3: TGCGCCAGCAGCCCGTCTTTAGGCGTGGGCTATGGCTACACCATC. As protein: CASSPSLGVGYGYTI.

This clonotype appeared a few times. The chain combines TRBV5-6 with TRBJ2-7, with D possibly TRBD2 on 6 matching bases. Germline lookup yields CDR1 SGHDT and CDR2 YYEEEE. V lost 0 bases and J lost 4, with 11 bases in between. This CDR3 contains 14 residues. The CDR3 DNA sequence: TGTGCCAGCAGCTTGGGACTAGATTTGTACGAGCAGTACTTC. It yields the protein CASSLGLDLYEQYF.

The V call is TRBV5-1, the J call TRBJ2-3, with D perhaps TRBD1 or TRBD2 (6 bases each). The germline CDR1 and CDR2 sequences are SGHRS and YFSETQ. This CDR3 region has 15 residues. The V gene lost 6 bases and the J gene lost 6 bases, with 20 bases spanning the gap. The CDR3 loop is CASTNLGGRGDTQYF. The CDR3 DNA follows: TGCGCCAGCACTAATTTGGGGGGCCGAGGTGATACGCAGTATTTT.

V and J are TRBV20-1 and TRBJ1-1; D unresolved. V was shortened by 0 bases and J by 11 bases, with 13 bases between the two germline ends. Germline-derived CDR1 and CDR2 are DFQATT and SNEGSKA (reference sequence). This CDR3 has 12 amino acids. The chain's CDR3 is CSAREPGIGAFF. Written as DNA, the CDR3 is TGCAGTGCTAGAGAGCCGGGCATCGGGGCTTTCTTT.

This clonotype was counted between two and nine times. The chain couples TRBV7-9 to TRBJ2-7; 7 bases are shared with TRBD1. Germline V CDR1 and CDR2: SEHNR, FQNEAQ (reference sequence). V dropped 1 base and J dropped 6; count of bases not matched to a gene: 3. The CDR3 length is 13 residues. As DNA, the CDR3 is TGTGCCAGCAGCTTAGTGACAGGGACCGAGCAGTACTTC. It yields the protein CASSLVTGTEQYF.

The genes are TRBV29-1 and TRBJ2-1; a possible D gene is TRBD2 (5 bases). Germline V gene data show CDR1 as SQVTM and CDR2 as ANQGSEA. The CDR3 has 12 amino acids. V lost 3 bases and J lost 5, with 8 bases in between. The CDR3 DNA follows: TGCAGCGTTGACGGACTTCACAATGAGCAGTTCTTC. This encodes CSVDGLHNEQFF.

This rearrangement joins TRBV2 to TRBJ1-5; D not resolved. The germline V gene has CDR1 SNHLY and CDR2 FYNNEI. V dropped 3 bases and J dropped 6 bases, with 9 bases sitting between them. This CDR3 comprises 13 residues. The CDR3 region is CASSDRRGQPQHF. In DNA, the CDR3 is TGTGCCAGCAGTGACAGGAGAGGTCAGCCCCAGCATTTT.

The sample holds many counts of this clonotype. The chain employs TRBV20-1 and TRBJ2-7; D is unclear. Germline V lookup: CDR1 DFQATT, CDR2 SNEGSKA (reference sequence). The CDR3 is 12 amino acids. The ends were cut back, 0 bases at V and 3 bases at J, with 6 bases in the middle. The CDR3 coding sequence is TGCAGTGCTAGAGATCAGAGCTACGAGCAGTACTTC. It translates to CSARDQSYEQYF.

The V gene is TRBV5-6, the J gene TRBJ2-1; possible D gene TRBD2, 6 bases. The CDR3 covers 14 residues. Germline V gene data show CDR1 as SGHDT and CDR2 as YYEEEE. V lost 4 bases and J 8 bases, leaving 16 bases between the germline ends. CDR3 sequence: CASSPGTPIDEQFF. In DNA form, the CDR3 reads TGTGCCAGCAGCCCCGGGACTCCTATCGATGAGCAGTTCTTC.

The chain joins TRBV7-8 to TRBJ2-5; 13 bases match TRBD2. The CDR3 is made up of 15 amino acids. Per germline, CDR1 SGHVS and CDR2 FQNEAQ. After removal of 2 bases from V and 9 bases from J, the junction contained 6 bases not matched to a gene. CDR3 DNA sequence: TGTGCCAGCAGCTTACAAGGACTAGCGGGAGTCTCCCAGTACTTC. As protein: CASSLQGLAGVSQYF.

This clonotype was counted between two and nine times. V gene TRBV4-1 combines with J gene TRBJ2-7, with D uncertain. The germline V and J ends were trimmed by 2 bases and 4 bases, with 12 bases remaining between them. Germline CDR1 reads MGHRA; CDR2 reads YSYEKL. CDR3 length: 14 residues. The CDR3 coding sequence is TGCGCCAGCAGCCAACTACGCGGCAGATACGAGCAGTACTTC. Amino acid sequence: CASSQLRGRYEQYF.